The clone carrying this TCR beta chain was seen at least ten times. Its target is unknown. Among the patients, none had received any treatment before thyroid surgery. This sample is drawn from a study of metastatic and nonmetastatic thyroid tumors. Across the study: Malignant and benign thyroid patients had repertoires compared in peripheral blood and tumor or nodule tissue. Findings and caveats of the study: It was reported that TCR beta diversity was significantly higher in malignant thyroid tumors than benign nodules, in blood and tumor.

Original analysis: For papillary thyroid cancer, a distant-metastasis classifier was constructed from CDR3 differences observed across clinicopathological groups. MiXCR was used by TCRdb to re-call the PCR reads. Clone size and V and J calls follow TCRdb, not the original study. Among about 89,000 clones listed, approximately 12% were seen once. The clonotype was recovered from a female donor with papillary thyroid cancer or a benign thyroid nodule (not recorded which). Some clones in this sample may be carry-over from other donors' samples. Source material: tumor tissue.

The CDR3 reads CASSIDIVRGNQPQHF. The CDR3 DNA reads TGTGCCAGTAGTATAGACATTGTTCGGGGAAATCAGCCCCAGCATTTT. This chain uses TRBV19 with TRBJ1-5; D unresolved. Germline V CDR1 and CDR2: LNHDA, SQIVND (reference sequence). The V and J ends lost 0 bases and 4 bases respectively, with 13 bases between them. The CDR3 is made up of 16 amino acids.